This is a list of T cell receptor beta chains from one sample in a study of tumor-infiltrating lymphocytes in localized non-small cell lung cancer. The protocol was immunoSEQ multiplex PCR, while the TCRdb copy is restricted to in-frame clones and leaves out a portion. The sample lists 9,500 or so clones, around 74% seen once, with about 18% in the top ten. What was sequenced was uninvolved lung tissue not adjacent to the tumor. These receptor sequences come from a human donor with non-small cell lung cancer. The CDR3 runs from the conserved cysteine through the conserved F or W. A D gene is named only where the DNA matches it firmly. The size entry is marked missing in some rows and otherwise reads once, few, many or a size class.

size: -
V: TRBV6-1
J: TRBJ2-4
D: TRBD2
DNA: TGTGCCAGCAGTGACCCTAGCGGCTTAGCCAAAAACATTCAGTACTTC
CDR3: CASSDPSGLAKNIQYF

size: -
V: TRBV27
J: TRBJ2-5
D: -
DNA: TGTGCCAGCAGCTCTCCCTTTAAAGGGGAATGGACCCAGTACTTC
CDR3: CASSSPFKGEWTQYF

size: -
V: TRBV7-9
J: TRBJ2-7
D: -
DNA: TGTGCCAGCAGCTTAGAGGGGCTTACCTCCGAGCAGTACTTC
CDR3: CASSLEGLTSEQYF

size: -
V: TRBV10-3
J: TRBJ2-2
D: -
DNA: TGTGCCATCAGTGAGTATGGAAACACCGGGGAGCTGTTTTTT
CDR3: CAISEYGNTGELFF

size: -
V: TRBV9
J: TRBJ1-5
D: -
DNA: TGTGCCAGCAGCGTAGGGGTGGACGGCAATCAGCCCCAGCATTTT
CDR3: CASSVGVDGNQPQHF

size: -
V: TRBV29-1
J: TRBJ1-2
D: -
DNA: TGCAGCGCCGGTGGGGGGGAGCACTATGGCTACACCTTC
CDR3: CSAGGGEHYGYTF

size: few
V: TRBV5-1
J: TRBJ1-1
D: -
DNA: TGCGCCAGCAGCTTAGGCAGGGGGAACACTGAAGCTTTCTTT
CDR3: CASSLGRGNTEAFF

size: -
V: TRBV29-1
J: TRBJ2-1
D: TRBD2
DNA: TGCAGCGTTGAAGTTTATAGTTCACTAGCGGGAGGCAATGAGCAGTTCTTC
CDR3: CSVEVYSSLAGGNEQFF

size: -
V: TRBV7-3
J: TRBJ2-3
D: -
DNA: TGTGCCAGCAGCCTTTCATCGTTTGGTACGCAGTATTTT
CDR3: CASSLSSFGTQYF

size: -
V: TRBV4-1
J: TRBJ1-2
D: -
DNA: TGCGCCAGCAGCAACCCCTATGGCTACACCTTC
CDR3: CASSNPYGYTF

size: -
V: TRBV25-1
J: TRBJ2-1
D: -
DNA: TGTGCCAGCAGTGAATGGGGGGAAAATGAGCAGTTCTTC
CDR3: CASSEWGENEQFF

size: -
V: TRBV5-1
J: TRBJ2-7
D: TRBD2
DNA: TGCGCCAGCAGCCTACCGACTAGCCGCAACGAGCAGTACTTC
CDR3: CASSLPTSRNEQYF

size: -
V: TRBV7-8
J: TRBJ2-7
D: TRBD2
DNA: TGTGCCAGCAGCCGTCTACTCGGGGGGAGCTACGAGCAGTACTTC
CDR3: CASSRLLGGSYEQYF

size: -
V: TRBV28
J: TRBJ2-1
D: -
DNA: TGTGCCAGCAACGCCGAGAACTCGGGCCGCAATGAGCAGTTCTTC
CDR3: CASNAENSGRNEQFF

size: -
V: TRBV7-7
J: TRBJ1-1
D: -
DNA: TGTGCTAGCAGCTCCTCATACGGGACTGAAGCTTTCTTT
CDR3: CASSSSYGTEAFF

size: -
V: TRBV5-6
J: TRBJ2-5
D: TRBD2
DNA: TGTGCCAGCAGCTTGGGACTAGCGGGAGCGGGAGAGACCCAGTACTTC
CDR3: CASSLGLAGAGETQYF

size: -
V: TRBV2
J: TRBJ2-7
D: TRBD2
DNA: TGTGCCAGCGGACCGGGACTACCCGTACGGGAGCAGTACTTC
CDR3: CASGPGLPVREQYF

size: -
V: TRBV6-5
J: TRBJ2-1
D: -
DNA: TGTGCCAGCGCCACCTACAATGAGCAGTTCTTC
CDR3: CASATYNEQFF

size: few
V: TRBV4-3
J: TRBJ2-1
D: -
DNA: TGCGCCAGCAGCCAAGGGGGTAGGGACAATGAGCAGTTCTTC
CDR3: CASSQGGRDNEQFF

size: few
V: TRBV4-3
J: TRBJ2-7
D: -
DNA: TGCGCCAGCAGCCAAGATACAGCCACGGGGACTGGGGCCTACGAGCAGTACTTC
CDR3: CASSQDTATGTGAYEQYF

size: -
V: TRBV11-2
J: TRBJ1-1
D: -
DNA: TGTGCCAGCAGCTTAGATGGGTGGGGGAACACTGAAGCTTTCTTT
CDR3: CASSLDGWGNTEAFF

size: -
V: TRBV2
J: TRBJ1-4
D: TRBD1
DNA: TGTGCCAGCAGTGTCCGGACAGGGAGGGGCAAACTGTTTTTT
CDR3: CASSVRTGRGKLFF

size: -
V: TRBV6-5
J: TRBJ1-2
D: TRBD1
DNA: TGTGCCAGCAGCTTGGACAGGGCAGCCTATGGCTACACCTTC
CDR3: CASSLDRAAYGYTF

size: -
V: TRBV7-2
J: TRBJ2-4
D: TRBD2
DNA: TGTGCCAGCAGCCCCTGGGCGGGAGGTGCCAAAAACATTCAGTACTTC
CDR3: CASSPWAGGAKNIQYF

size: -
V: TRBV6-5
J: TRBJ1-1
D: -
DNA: TGTGCCAGCAGTTACGACCGTGGCACTGAAGCTTTCTTT
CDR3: CASSYDRGTEAFF